Each of the 2 T cell receptor beta chains below was sequenced from the same sample in a study of blood T cell repertoires in COVID-19 (dated by TCRdb to 2020 to 2022). The library was built by means of the immunoSEQ multiplex PCR assay. TCRdb took this table from immuneACCESS and kept in-frame rearrangements with V and J called. Such tables lack part of the clones; where checked against another copy, unresolved V genes explain under half of the gap, and the rest is unexplained. The sample includes about 500,000 clones, with less than 90% observed a single time. Together, the top ten hold 7.8% of the sample. The material sequenced was peripheral blood. Receptors originate from a woman aged 50 to 60 with COVID-19, enrolled during active disease.

The rearrangement joins TRBV24-1 to TRBJ1-2, with a tentative D call TRBD1 (5 bases). Germline CDR1 and CDR2: KGHDR and SFDVKD. The V end lost 9 bases, the J end lost 1 base, and 8 bases lay between the germline ends. This CDR3 comprises 12 residues. CDR3 in amino acids: CATADSNYGYTF. In DNA, the CDR3 is TGTGCCACCGCCGACAGTAACTATGGCTACACCTTC.

The V and J genes are TRBV6-5 and TRBJ1-1; 9 nucleotides align to TRBD1. The V gene's germline CDR1 is MNHEY and CDR2 SVGAGI. V was clipped by 7 bases and J by 6 bases; unmatched bases: 6. This CDR3 region has 13 residues. CDR3 DNA: TGTGCCAGCACTATAACAGGGGGCTCTGAAGCTTTCTTT. Amino acid sequence: CASTITGGSEAFF.